These T cell receptor beta chains were read from a single sample in a study of control samples from healthy donors and cancer patients. Sequencing was performed with immunoSEQ multiplex PCR; in TCRdb, only in-frame clones are kept and a portion is missing. The sample records 95,000 to 130,000 clones, about 88% being singletons. The sample was blood. Receptors originate from a woman between 70 and 85 years old in good health. CDR3s include the opening cysteine and the closing phenylalanine or tryptophan. Each record gives: D gene, J gene, V gene, clone size, CDR3 protein, CDR3 DNA. A D gene is named only where the DNA matches it firmly. Clone size is shown for a subset of rows, as once, few, many or a class of expanded clone.

NA | TRBJ1-2 | TRBV10-3 | few | CAISEAEYYGYTF | TGTGCCATCAGTGAAGCTGAATACTATGGCTACACCTTC
NA | TRBJ2-3 | TRBV5-1 | NA | CASSLSRGGTDTQYF | TGCGCCAGCAGCTTGTCGCGGGGTGGCACAGATACGCAGTATTTT
NA | TRBJ2-1 | TRBV29-1 | NA | CSVAGSKSYNEQFF | TGCAGCGTTGCGGGCAGCAAGTCCTACAATGAGCAGTTCTTC
TRBD2 | TRBJ2-3 | TRBV6-5 | NA | CASSTRTSGGDTQYF | TGTGCCAGCAGTACTCGGACTAGCGGGGGAGATACGCAGTATTTT
TRBD2 | TRBJ2-3 | TRBV19 | NA | CASSTSGGPDTQYF | TGTGCCAGTAGTACTAGCGGGGGGCCAGATACGCAGTATTTT
NA | TRBJ1-6 | TRBV7-6 | NA | CASSPATGNNSPLHF | TGTGCCAGCAGCCCAGCCACAGGGAACAATTCACCCCTCCACTTT
NA | TRBJ1-3 | TRBV3-1/TRBV3-2 | NA | CASSQDLVSGNTIYF | TGTGCCAGCAGCCAAGATCTGGTCTCTGGAAACACCATATATTTT
TRBD1 | TRBJ1-2 | TRBV10-2 | NA | CASRVGQVVTF | TGCGCCAGCAGGGTAGGACAGGTTGTCACCTTC
NA | TRBJ1-4 | TRBV7-3 | NA | CASSSSPGTNEKLFF | TGTGCCAGCAGCTCCTCACCCGGGACTAATGAAAAACTGTTTTTT
TRBD1 | TRBJ2-4 | TRBV7-9 | NA | CASSGKPGQGVNIQYF | TGTGCCAGCAGCGGGAAACCGGGACAGGGGGTAAACATTCAGTACTTC
TRBD2 | TRBJ2-1 | TRBV7-3 | NA | CASSLTGTNYNEQFF | TGTGCCAGCAGCCTGACCGGGACTAACTACAATGAGCAGTTCTTC
NA | TRBJ2-3 | TRBV21-1 | NA | CASRPGQGGDTQYF | TGTGCCAGCAGGCCGGGACAGGGAGGAGATACGCAGTATTTT
NA | TRBJ1-5 | TRBV6-1 | NA | CACSEGTGSGGQPQHF | TGTGCCTGCAGTGAAGGGACTGGGAGTGGGGGGCAGCCCCAGCATTTT
NA | TRBJ2-2 | TRBV7-2 | NA | CASSLDPTGSLTGELFF | TGTGCCAGCAGCTTAGACCCGACGGGGAGTTTAACCGGGGAGCTGTTTTTT
NA | TRBJ2-3 | TRBV27 | NA | CASSLKLLTDTQYF | TGTGCCAGCAGTTTAAAATTACTCACAGATACGCAGTATTTT
NA | TRBJ2-5 | TRBV11-2 | NA | CASSSNRLQETQYF | TGTGCCAGCAGCTCTAACAGACTACAAGAGACCCAGTACTTC
NA | TRBJ2-7 | TRBV11-1 | few | CASSLDPGYEQYF | TGTGCCAGCAGCTTAGACCCGGGATACGAGCAGTACTTC
TRBD1 | TRBJ2-2 | TRBV10-3 | NA | CAISERVYRGNTGELFF | TGTGCCATCAGTGAGAGAGTCTACAGGGGAAACACCGGGGAGCTGTTTTTT
TRBD1 | TRBJ1-1 | TRBV5-4 | once | CASSLGWTGVTEAFF | TGTGCCAGCAGCTTGGGATGGACAGGGGTGACTGAAGCTTTCTTT
NA | TRBJ2-1 | TRBV2 | NA | CASSEAAVPYNEQFF | TGTGCCAGCAGTGAAGCCGCTGTGCCTTACAATGAGCAGTTCTTC
NA | TRBJ1-6 | TRBV5-1 | NA | CASSLAQGSSPLHF | TGCGCCAGCAGCTTGGCGCAGGGTTCCTCACCCCTCCACTTT
NA | TRBJ2-1 | TRBV3-1/TRBV3-2 | NA | CASSLLTLIGDWSPEQFF | TGTGCCAGCAGCCTACTTACACTTATTGGGGACTGGAGCCCGGAGCAGTTCTTC
NA | TRBJ1-4 | TRBV19 | NA | CASSWVLEFKEKLFF | TGTGCCAGTAGTTGGGTACTAGAATTCAAGGAAAAACTGTTTTTT
NA | TRBJ1-2 | TRBV24-1 | NA | CATSDADSNYGYTF | TGTGCCACCAGTGATGCTGACAGTAACTATGGCTACACCTTC
NA | TRBJ1-3 | TRBV29-1 | NA | CSVEIPLTGGNTIYF | TGCAGCGTTGAAATACCTCTGACTGGGGGAAACACCATATATTTT
NA | TRBJ2-1 | TRBV24-1 | once | CATSDPRANNEQFF | TGTGCCACCAGTGACCCAAGGGCCAACAATGAGCAGTTCTTC
TRBD2 | TRBJ2-2 | TRBV11-2 | once | CASSPWTSGRTGELFF | TGTGCCAGCAGCCCCTGGACTAGCGGGAGGACCGGGGAGCTGTTTTTT
NA | TRBJ1-1 | TRBV7-2 | NA | CASSSQGGDTEAFF | TGTGCCAGCAGCTCCCAAGGGGGAGACACTGAAGCTTTCTTT
NA | TRBJ1-1 | TRBV12-3/TRBV12-4 | NA | CASSPNVRTEAFF | TGTGCCAGCAGTCCCAACGTTCGGACTGAAGCTTTCTTT
NA | TRBJ1-2 | TRBV7-9 | NA | CASSPWTDRDGYTF | TGTGCCAGCAGCCCCTGGACGGACCGGGATGGCTACACCTTC
NA | TRBJ1-5 | TRBV7-2 | NA | CASSLNSNQPQHF | TGTGCCAGCAGCCTAAATAGCAATCAGCCCCAGCATTTT
TRBD1 | TRBJ1-6 | TRBV19 | NA | CASNDRGRSPLHF | TGTGCCAGTAATGACAGGGGGCGTTCACCCCTCCACTTT
NA | TRBJ1-1 | TRBV7-6 | NA | CASSSYLGGGTEAFF | TGTGCCAGCAGCTCCTACTTGGGAGGAGGAACTGAAGCTTTCTTT
NA | TRBJ1-2 | TRBV19 | NA | CASSKVGRDGYTF | TGTGCCAGTAGTAAGGTGGGCAGGGATGGCTACACCTTC
NA | TRBJ1-6 | TRBV7-2 | once | CASSLAGAGWKLFPLHF | TGTGCCAGCAGCTTAGCGGGGGCCGGGTGGAAACTCTTCCCCCTCCACTTT
TRBD2 | TRBJ2-1 | TRBV7-2 | NA | CASSLVSSGNNEQFF | TGTGCCAGCAGCTTAGTGTCTAGCGGGAACAATGAGCAGTTCTTC
TRBD2 | TRBJ2-3 | TRBV25-1 | NA | CAAEGTSGGTDTQYF | TGTGCCGCTGAAGGGACTAGCGGGGGAACAGATACGCAGTATTTT
NA | TRBJ1-1 | TRBV5-6 | NA | CASSLGQRTEAFF | TGTGCCAGCAGCTTAGGACAGCGCACTGAAGCTTTCTTT
NA | TRBJ1-6 | TRBV7-2 | NA | CASSLEAQGSSPLHF | TGTGCCAGCAGCTTAGAAGCACAGGGAAGTTCACCCCTCCACTTT
NA | TRBJ2-1 | TRBV9 | NA | CASSVAGSYNEQFF | TGTGCCAGCAGCGTAGCGGGATCCTACAATGAGCAGTTCTTC
TRBD1 | TRBJ1-6 | TRBV6-5 | NA | CASSRRTGSNSPLHF | TGTGCCAGCAGTCGCAGGACAGGGTCTAATTCACCCCTCCACTTT
NA | TRBJ1-1 | TRBV6-6 | NA | CASSFPPAVRTEAFF | TGTGCCAGCAGTTTCCCCCCTGCAGTTCGGACTGAAGCTTTCTTT
NA | TRBJ2-7 | TRBV7-8 | NA | CASSPLSGSYEQYF | TGTGCCAGCAGCCCCTTGAGTGGCTCCTACGAGCAGTACTTC
NA | TRBJ1-2 | TRBV28 | NA | CASSFNLGARFTF | TGTGCCAGCAGTTTCAATCTGGGGGCAAGATTCACCTTC
TRBD1 | TRBJ1-1 | TRBV5-1 | NA | CASSMDRGRNTEAFF | TGCGCCAGCAGCATGGACAGGGGAAGGAACACTGAAGCTTTCTTT
TRBD2 | TRBJ2-2 | TRBV19 | NA | CASRREEGSGGYTGELFF | TGTGCCAGTAGGAGGGAAGAGGGTAGCGGGGGATACACCGGGGAGCTGTTTTTT
TRBD2 | TRBJ2-5 | TRBV5-6 | NA | CASSTPTSVETQYF | TGTGCCAGCAGCACACCGACTAGCGTGGAGACCCAGTACTTC
NA | TRBJ1-3 | TRBV5-8 | NA | CASRGAFTSGNTIYF | TGTGCCAGCAGAGGAGCATTTACCTCTGGAAACACCATATATTTT
NA | TRBJ2-3 | TRBV6-2/TRBV6-3 | NA | CASSDGTTQYF | TGTGCCAGCAGTGACGGCACTACGCAGTATTTT
NA | TRBJ1-6 | TRBV12-3/TRBV12-4 | NA | CASSVGDSPLHF | TGTGCCAGCAGCGTGGGCGATTCACCCCTCCACTTT
NA | TRBJ1-5 | TRBV6-5 | NA | CASRRGDGQPQHF | TGTGCCAGCAGGAGGGGTGACGGGCAGCCCCAGCATTTT
NA | TRBJ2-7 | TRBV5-1 | NA | CASSFGTRSYEQYF | TGCGCCAGCAGCTTCGGCACCCGCTCCTACGAGCAGTACTTC
TRBD2 | TRBJ2-1 | TRBV7-2 | NA | CASSPGGGGNEQFF | TGTGCCAGCAGCCCCGGGGGGGGAGGCAATGAGCAGTTCTTC
NA | TRBJ1-1 | TRBV19 | NA | CASSIGAGLMNTEAFF | TGTGCCAGTAGTATCGGGGCAGGGCTTATGAACACTGAAGCTTTCTTT
NA | TRBJ1-2 | TRBV5-1 | NA | CASGGGGNGYTF | TGCGCCAGCGGGGGCGGAGGGAATGGCTACACCTTC
NA | TRBJ2-7 | TRBV7-2 | NA | CASSLLPGSYEQYF | TGTGCCAGCAGCTTACTTCCCGGTTCCTACGAGCAGTACTTC
NA | TRBJ1-5 | TRBV6-5 | NA | CASSQRARQPQHF | TGTGCCAGCAGCCAGCGTGCGAGGCAGCCCCAGCATTTT